This TCR beta chain was obtained from a study of blood T cell repertoires in COVID-19. Whole-study context: There were acute and convalescent COVID-19 samples, and they came from the United States, Italy and Spain. Sources were T cells, B-cell-depleted T cells, or PBMCs; the material itself was cDNA or gDNA.

Authors' analysis steps: Estimates of nucleated cell counts were drawn from the amplification of reference gene primers. TCRdb keeps only in-frame clones here, not all; method: immunoSEQ multiplex PCR. The DNA gave D and trimming, while V, J and clone size come from that table. Of about 98,000 clones listed, 75% to 95% are singletons. The CDR3 spans 20 residues. V was pared by 0 bases and J by 0 bases, with 25 bases between. Germline CDR1 is SGHRS and CDR2 is YFSETQ. The rearrangement uses TRBV5-1 and TRBJ2-7, with D possibly being TRBD1 (6 bases). The specimen sequenced was peripheral blood. The receptor's source is a young man with acute or convalescent COVID-19. The CDR3 here is CASSLAPTPADRIYSYEQYF. The CDR3 DNA sequence: TGCGCCAGCAGCTTGGCCCCGACCCCCGCGGACAGAATTTACTCCTACGAGCAGTACTTC.